This T cell receptor (beta chain) was recorded in a study of T-cell memory formation after mild COVID-19. Study-wide background: TCR clusters were largely donor specific. Study-wide results and caveats: CD4/CD8 balance held among clones contracting day 15 to 85, and later expanders leaned CD4+. Some responding clones appeared in pre-infection memory, suggesting cross-reactive memory joined.

TCRdb re-analysed the 5' RACE reads in MiXCR, keeping a single row per CDR3 protein. The table lists about 540,000 distinct CDR3 sequences, roughly 20% of them singletons, with around 12% in the top ten. The CDR3 loop spans 17 amino acids. Trimming took 4 bases from V and 5 from J; bases not matched to a gene: 12. CDR1 SEHNR and CDR2 FQNEAQ come from the germline V gene (reference sequence). Remarks on this clonotype: As yet, its antigen is unknown.

This chain links TRBV7-9 with TRBJ1-1; 11 bases agree with TRBD1. This clonotype originated in an adult woman who had mild COVID-19 (a few samples of this study predate the infection). Cell type and time point are not known. The specimen sequenced was PBMCs or a T cell subset sorted from them (not recorded which). In nucleotides, the CDR3 is TGTGCCAGCAGCTCCGAGGTAGGACAGGGGGCAGGGACTGAAGCTTTCTTT. Translating gives CASSSEVGQGAGTEAFF.